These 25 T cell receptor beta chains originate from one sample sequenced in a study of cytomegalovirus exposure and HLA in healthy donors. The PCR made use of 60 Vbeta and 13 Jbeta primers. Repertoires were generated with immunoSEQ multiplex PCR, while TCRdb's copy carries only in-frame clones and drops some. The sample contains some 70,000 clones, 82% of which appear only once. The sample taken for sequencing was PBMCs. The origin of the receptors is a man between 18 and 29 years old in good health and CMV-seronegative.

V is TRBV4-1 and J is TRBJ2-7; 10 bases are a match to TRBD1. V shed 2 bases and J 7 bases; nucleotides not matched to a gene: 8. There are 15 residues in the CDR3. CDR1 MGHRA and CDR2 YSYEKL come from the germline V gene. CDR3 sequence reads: CASSQSRQGADEQYF. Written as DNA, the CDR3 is TGCGCCAGCAGCCAATCAAGACAGGGGGCAGATGAGCAGTACTTC.

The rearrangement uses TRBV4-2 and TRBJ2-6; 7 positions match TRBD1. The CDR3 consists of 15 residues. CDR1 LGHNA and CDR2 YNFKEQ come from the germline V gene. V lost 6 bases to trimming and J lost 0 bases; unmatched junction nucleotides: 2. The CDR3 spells CASRRQGSGANVLTF. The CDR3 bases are TGTGCCAGCAGAAGACAGGGCTCTGGGGCCAACGTCCTGACTTTC.

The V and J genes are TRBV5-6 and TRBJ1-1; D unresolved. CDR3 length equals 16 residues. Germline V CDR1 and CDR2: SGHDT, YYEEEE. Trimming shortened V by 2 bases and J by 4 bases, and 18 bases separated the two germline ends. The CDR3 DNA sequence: TGTGCCAGCAGCTTCGGACTGGATCTCGGTGGCACTGAAGCTTTCTTT. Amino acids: CASSFGLDLGGTEAFF.

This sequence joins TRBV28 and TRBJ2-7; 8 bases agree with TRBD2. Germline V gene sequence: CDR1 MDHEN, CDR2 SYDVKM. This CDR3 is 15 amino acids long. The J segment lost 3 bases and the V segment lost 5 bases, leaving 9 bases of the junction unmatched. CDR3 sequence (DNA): TGTGCCAGCAGTCGTCCAGCGGGAGATTTCTACGAGCAGTACTTC. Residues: CASSRPAGDFYEQYF.

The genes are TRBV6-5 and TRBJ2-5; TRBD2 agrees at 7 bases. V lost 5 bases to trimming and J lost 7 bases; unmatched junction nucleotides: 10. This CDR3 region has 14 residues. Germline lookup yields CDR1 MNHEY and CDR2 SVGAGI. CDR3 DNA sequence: TGTGCCAGCAGTCTAAACGGGGGGATGGGGACCCAGTACTTC. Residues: CASSLNGGMGTQYF.

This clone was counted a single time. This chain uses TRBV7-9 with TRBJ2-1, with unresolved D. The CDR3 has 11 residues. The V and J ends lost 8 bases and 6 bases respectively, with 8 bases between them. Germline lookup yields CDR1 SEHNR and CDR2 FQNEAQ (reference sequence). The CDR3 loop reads CASDRGNEQFF. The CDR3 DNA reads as TGTGCCAGCGACCGAGGCAATGAGCAGTTCTTC.

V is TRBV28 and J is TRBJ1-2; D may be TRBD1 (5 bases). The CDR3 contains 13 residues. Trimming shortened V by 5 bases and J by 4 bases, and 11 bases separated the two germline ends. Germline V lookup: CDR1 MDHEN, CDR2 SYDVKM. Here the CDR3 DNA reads TGTGCCAGCAGTAAGACAGCGCCCTATGGCTACACCTTC. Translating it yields CASSKTAPYGYTF.

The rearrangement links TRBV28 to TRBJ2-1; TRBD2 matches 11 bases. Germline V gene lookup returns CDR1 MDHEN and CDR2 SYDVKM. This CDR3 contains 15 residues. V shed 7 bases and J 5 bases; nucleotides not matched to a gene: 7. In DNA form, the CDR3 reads TGTGCCAGCACCTCACTAGCGGGGGATGACAATGAGCAGTTCTTC. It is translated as CASTSLAGDDNEQFF.

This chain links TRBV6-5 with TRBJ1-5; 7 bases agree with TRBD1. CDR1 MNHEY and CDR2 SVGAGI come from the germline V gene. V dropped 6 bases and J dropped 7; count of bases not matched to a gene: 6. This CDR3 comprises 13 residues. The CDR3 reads CASSPNRGQPQHF. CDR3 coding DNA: TGTGCCAGCAGCCCTAACAGGGGCCAGCCCCAGCATTTT.

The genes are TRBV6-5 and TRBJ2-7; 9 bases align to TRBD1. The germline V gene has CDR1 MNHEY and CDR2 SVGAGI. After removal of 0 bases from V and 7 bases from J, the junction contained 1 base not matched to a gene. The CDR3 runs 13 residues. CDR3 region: CASSYSGQGEQYF. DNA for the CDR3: TGTGCCAGCAGTTACTCGGGACAGGGAGAGCAGTACTTC.

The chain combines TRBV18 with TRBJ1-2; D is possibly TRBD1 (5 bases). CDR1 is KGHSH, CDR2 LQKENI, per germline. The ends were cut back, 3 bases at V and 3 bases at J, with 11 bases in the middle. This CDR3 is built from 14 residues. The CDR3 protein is CASSPLTVYYGYTF. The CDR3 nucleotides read TGTGCCAGCTCACCCCTGACAGTTTACTATGGCTACACCTTC.

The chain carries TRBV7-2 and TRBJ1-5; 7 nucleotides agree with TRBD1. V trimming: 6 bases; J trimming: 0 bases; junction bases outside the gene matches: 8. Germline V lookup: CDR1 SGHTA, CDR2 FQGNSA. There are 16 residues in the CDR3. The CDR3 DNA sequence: TGTGCCAGCAGTCCGAACAGGGGCGGTAGCAATCAGCCCCAGCATTTT. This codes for CASSPNRGGSNQPQHF.

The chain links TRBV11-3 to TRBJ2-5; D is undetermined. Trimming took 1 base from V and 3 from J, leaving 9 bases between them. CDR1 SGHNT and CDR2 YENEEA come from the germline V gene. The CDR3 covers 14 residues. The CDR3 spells CASSLVFCKETQYF. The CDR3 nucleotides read TGTGCCAGCAGCTTAGTGTTCTGTAAAGAGACCCAGTACTTC. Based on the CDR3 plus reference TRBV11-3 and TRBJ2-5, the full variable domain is EAGVVQSPRYKIIEKKQPVAFWCNPISGHNTLYWYLQNLGQGPELLIRYENEEAVDDSQLPKDRFSAERLKGVDSTLKIQPAELGDSAVYLCASSLVFCKETQYFGPGTRLLVL.

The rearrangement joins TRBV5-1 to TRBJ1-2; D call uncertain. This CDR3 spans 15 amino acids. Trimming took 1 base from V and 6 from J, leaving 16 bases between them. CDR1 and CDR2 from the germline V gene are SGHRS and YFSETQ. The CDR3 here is CASSLTVLRGDGYTF. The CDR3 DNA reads TGCGCCAGCAGCTTGACAGTTCTCCGGGGAGATGGCTACACCTTC.

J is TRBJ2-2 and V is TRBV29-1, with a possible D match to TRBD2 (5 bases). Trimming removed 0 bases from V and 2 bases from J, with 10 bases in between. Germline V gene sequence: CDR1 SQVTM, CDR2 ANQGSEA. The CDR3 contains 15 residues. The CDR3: CSVEEEAENTGELFF. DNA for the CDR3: TGCAGCGTTGAAGAGGAAGCGGAAAACACCGGGGAGCTGTTTTTT.

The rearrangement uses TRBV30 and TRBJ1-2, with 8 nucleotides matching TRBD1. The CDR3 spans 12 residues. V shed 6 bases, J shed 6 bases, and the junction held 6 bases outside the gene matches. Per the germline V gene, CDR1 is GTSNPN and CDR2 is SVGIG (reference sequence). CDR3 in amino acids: CACRTGLNGYTF. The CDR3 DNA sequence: TGTGCCTGCAGGACAGGGCTGAATGGCTACACCTTC. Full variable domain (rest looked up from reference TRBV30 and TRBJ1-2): SQTIHQWPATLVQPVGSPLSLECTVEGTSNPNLYWYRQAAGRGLQLLFYSVGIGQISSEVPQNLSASRPQDRQFILSSKKLLLSDSGFYLCACRTGLNGYTFGSGTRLTVV.

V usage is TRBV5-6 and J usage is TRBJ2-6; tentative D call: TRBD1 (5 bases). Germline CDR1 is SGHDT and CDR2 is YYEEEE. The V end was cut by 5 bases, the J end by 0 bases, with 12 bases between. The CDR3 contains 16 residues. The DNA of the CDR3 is TGTGCCAGCAGGGGGCAGATAAGCTCTGGGGCCAACGTCCTGACTTTC. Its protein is CASRGQISSGANVLTF.

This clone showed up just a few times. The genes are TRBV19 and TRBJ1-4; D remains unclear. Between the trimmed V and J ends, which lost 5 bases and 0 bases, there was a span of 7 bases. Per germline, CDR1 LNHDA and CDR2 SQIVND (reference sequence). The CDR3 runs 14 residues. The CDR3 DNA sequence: TGTGCCAGTAGTTGGGAGGCAACTAATGAAAAACTGTTTTTT. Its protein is CASSWEATNEKLFF.

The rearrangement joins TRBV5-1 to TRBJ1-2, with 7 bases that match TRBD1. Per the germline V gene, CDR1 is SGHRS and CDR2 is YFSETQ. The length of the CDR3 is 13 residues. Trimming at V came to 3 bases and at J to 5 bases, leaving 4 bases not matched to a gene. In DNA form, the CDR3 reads TGCGCCAGCAGCTACGGGACAGATTATGGCTACACCTTC. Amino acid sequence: CASSYGTDYGYTF.

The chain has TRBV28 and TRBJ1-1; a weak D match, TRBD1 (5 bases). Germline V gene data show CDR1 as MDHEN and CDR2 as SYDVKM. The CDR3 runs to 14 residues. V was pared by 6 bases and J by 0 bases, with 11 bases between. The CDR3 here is CASSRDRLNTEAFF. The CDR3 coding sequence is TGTGCCAGCAGCCGCGACAGACTGAACACTGAAGCTTTCTTT.

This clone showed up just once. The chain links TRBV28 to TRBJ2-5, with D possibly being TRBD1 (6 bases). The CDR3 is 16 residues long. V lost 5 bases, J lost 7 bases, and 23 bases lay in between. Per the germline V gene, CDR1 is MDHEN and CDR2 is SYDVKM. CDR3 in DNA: TGTGCCAGCAGTCCCCCGAGGGCAGGGGTTAGGGGGACCCAGTACTTC. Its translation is CASSPPRAGVRGTQYF. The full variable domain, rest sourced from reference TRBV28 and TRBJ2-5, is DVKVTQSSRYLVKRTGEKVFLECVQDMDHENMFWYRQDPGLGLRLIYFSYDVKMKEKGDIPEGYSVSREKKERFSLILESASTNQTSMYLCASSPPRAGVRGTQYFGPGTRLLVL.

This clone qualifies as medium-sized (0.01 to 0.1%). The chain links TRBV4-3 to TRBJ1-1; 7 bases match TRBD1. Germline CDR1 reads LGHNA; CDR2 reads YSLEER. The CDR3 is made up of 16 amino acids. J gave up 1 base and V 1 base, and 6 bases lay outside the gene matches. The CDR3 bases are TGCGCCAGCAGCCAAGGCGAGGGGGCAGGGAACACTGAAGCTTTCTTT. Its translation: CASSQGEGAGNTEAFF.

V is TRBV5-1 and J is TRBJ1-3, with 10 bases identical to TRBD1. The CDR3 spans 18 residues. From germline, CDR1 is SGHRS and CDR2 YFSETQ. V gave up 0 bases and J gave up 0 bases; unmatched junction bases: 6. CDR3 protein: CASSLDGTGAFSGNTIYF. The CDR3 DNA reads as TGCGCCAGCAGCTTGGATGGGACAGGGGCCTTCTCTGGAAACACCATATATTTT. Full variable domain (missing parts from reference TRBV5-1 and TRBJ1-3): KAGVTQTPRYLIKTRGQQVTLSCSPISGHRSVSWYQQTPGQGLQFLFEYFSETQRNKGNFPGRFSGRQFSNSRSEMNVSTLELGDSALYLCASSLDGTGAFSGNTIYFGEGSWLTVV.

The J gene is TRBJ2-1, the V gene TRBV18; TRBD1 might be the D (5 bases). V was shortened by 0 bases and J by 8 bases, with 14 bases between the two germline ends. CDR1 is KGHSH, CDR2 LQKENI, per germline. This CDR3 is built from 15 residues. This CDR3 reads CASSPPGRVRYEQFF. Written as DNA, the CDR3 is TGTGCCAGCTCACCACCGGGCAGGGTGAGGTATGAGCAGTTCTTC.

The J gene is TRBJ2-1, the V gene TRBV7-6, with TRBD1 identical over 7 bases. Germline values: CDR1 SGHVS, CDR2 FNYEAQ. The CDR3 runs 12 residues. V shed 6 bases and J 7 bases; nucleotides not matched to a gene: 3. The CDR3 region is CASSQQGNEQFF. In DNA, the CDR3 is TGTGCCAGCAGTCAACAGGGGAATGAGCAGTTCTTC.